The 15 T cell receptor beta chains below were found in one sample sequenced in a study of post-analysis software for immune sequencing data. Findings of the study overall: There were five TRBV segments more frequent in patients than controls, and TRBV5-6, TRBV5-1 and TRBV20-1 were among them.

Their specific antigens are unknown. The library was made from cDNA and included unique molecular identifiers. TCRdb reprocessed the PCR reads via MiXCR and lists one record per CDR3 protein. Among roughly 730,000 distinct CDR3 sequences listed, around 27% were seen once. Sequencing was carried out using blood. The source is a girl under 18 with multiple sclerosis.

The gene calls are TRBV6-2 or TRBV6-3 and TRBJ2-4; 11 nucleotides align to TRBD2. Trimming at V came to 0 bases and at J to 2 bases, leaving 6 bases not matched to a gene. The CDR3 spans 18 residues. The germline CDR1 and CDR2 sequences are MNHEY and SVGEGT. The DNA for the CDR3 is TGTGCCAGCAGTTACTCCACTAGCGGGAGTGATCCCAAAAACATTCAGTACTTC. It is translated as CASSYSTSGSDPKNIQYF.

The chain employs TRBV5-1 and TRBJ1-1, with TRBD1 matching 12 bases. J lost 6 bases, V lost 4 bases, and 4 bases had no gene match. CDR3 length: 14 residues. Germline CDR1 reads SGHRS; CDR2 reads YFSETQ. The CDR3 loop is CASSERDRGPEAFF. Written as DNA, the CDR3 is TGCGCCAGCAGCGAACGGGACAGGGGGCCTGAAGCTTTCTTT.

V usage is TRBV28 and J usage is TRBJ2-5; D is possibly TRBD1 (6 bases). Trimming removed 10 bases from V and 5 bases from J, with 20 bases in between. This CDR3 spans 14 amino acids. Germline V lookup: CDR1 MDHEN, CDR2 SYDVKM. The CDR3 is CANTLGARSETQYF. The CDR3 bases are TGTGCCAACACCCTGGGGGCCCGGTCGGAGACCCAGTACTTC.

The chain recombines TRBV2 with TRBJ2-5, with 13 bases fitting TRBD2. The J call may be in error: the DNA end matches TRBJ2-1 better. The CDR3 consists of 18 residues. Per the germline V gene, CDR1 is SNHLY and CDR2 is FYNNEI. CDR3 in amino acids: CASSRPVGLAGEQETQFF. CDR3 sequence (DNA): TGTGCCAGCAGCCGCCCCGTTGGACTAGCGGGGGAGCAAGAGACCCAGTTCTTC.

About this clonotype: A read error is possible here, since a much larger clone lies one base away. This rearrangement joins TRBV15 to TRBJ2-1; 8 bases fit TRBD2. There are 16 residues in the CDR3. Germline CDR1 and CDR2: LNHNV and YYDKDF (reference sequence). The CDR3 loop reads CTTSRVTSGRRNEQFF. CDR3 sequence (DNA): TGTACCACCAGCAGAGTAACCAGCGGGAGACGTAATGAGCAGTTCTTC. The complete variable domain, with remaining parts taken from reference TRBV15 and TRBJ2-1, reads DAMVIQNPRYQVTQFGKPVTLSCSQTLNHNVMYWYQQKSSQAPKLLFHYYDKDFNNEADTPDNFQSRRPNTSFCFLDIRSPGLGDTAMYLCTTSRVTSGRRNEQFFGPGTRLTVL.

This clonotype showed up just a few times. The V call is TRBV10-3, the J call TRBJ1-1; 7 nucleotides line up with TRBD1. This CDR3 has 15 residues. J gave up 3 bases and V 0 bases, and 4 bases lay outside the gene matches. Germline-derived CDR1 and CDR2 are ENHRY and SYGVKD. In DNA, the CDR3 is TGTGCCATCAGTGAGTCTCAGGGGGGGTACACTGAAGCTTTCTTT. Protein product: CAISESQGGYTEAFF.

The chain combines TRBV20-1 with TRBJ2-1; D call uncertain. Germline-derived CDR1 and CDR2 are DFQATT and SNEGSKA (reference sequence). This CDR3 is 11 amino acids long. V lost 8 bases and J 4 bases, leaving 9 bases between the germline ends. The CDR3 nucleotides read TGCAGTTTGACCAGGTACAATGAGCAGTTCTTC. Its protein is CSLTRYNEQFF.

The genes are TRBV24-1 and TRBJ2-5, with TRBD2 matching 8 bases. The CDR3 spans 16 residues. Germline CDR1 reads KGHDR; CDR2 reads SFDVKD. The ends lost 4 bases at V and 11 bases at J; junction bases unmatched: 17. As DNA, the CDR3 is TGTGCCACCAGTGACCCCAGCGGGAGTGGCCCCAATGAGCAGTACTTC. As protein: CATSDPSGSGPNEQYF.

Notes on this clonotype: Since the CDR3 does not end with the conserved phenylalanine or tryptophan, this likely comes from a read error. The rearrangement links TRBV28 to TRBJ2-1; possibly TRBD1 for D (6 bases). In germline, CDR1 is MDHEN, CDR2 SYDVKM. The CDR3 loop spans 13 amino acids. V lost 3 bases, J lost 8 bases, and 11 bases lay in between. CDR3 loop: CASSLTGGYEQFL. In nucleotides, the CDR3 is TGTGCCAGCAGTTTGACAGGAGGCTATGAGCAGTTCTTA.

This clonotype has at least ten counts. V gene TRBV12-3 or TRBV12-4 combines with J gene TRBJ2-3; 11 bases agree with TRBD2. V gave up 6 bases and J gave up 2 bases; unmatched junction bases: 7. The CDR3 contains 16 residues. CDR3 residues: CASSPRLAGNTDTQYF. The CDR3 bases are TGTGCCAGCAGCCCGAGACTAGCGGGAAACACAGATACGCAGTATTTT.

The chain employs TRBV10-3 and TRBJ2-5; TRBD1 might be the D (5 bases). Germline CDR1 reads ENHRY; CDR2 reads SYGVKD. V dropped 0 bases and J dropped 11 bases, with 22 bases sitting between them. The CDR3 length is 16 residues. The CDR3 coding sequence is TGTGCCATCAGTGAGTCCAGGGCGACCCAAGGGGATGAGCAGTACTTC. Translated: CAISESRATQGDEQYF.

The sample holds a few counts of this clonotype. This chain connects TRBV5-1 to TRBJ1-1; D is possibly TRBD1 (5 bases). Deletions cut 5 bases from V and 0 bases from J, with 17 bases between. The germline V gene encodes CDR1 SGHRS and CDR2 YFSETQ. The CDR3 length is 16 residues. The CDR3 region has the DNA TGCGCCAGCAGAGGGACGCGGGCCCGAATGAACACTGAAGCTTTCTTT. Its translation: CASRGTRARMNTEAFF.

This clonotype was detected many times. The junction departs from the called germline gene at one end, perhaps through a read error. V gene TRBV6-5 combines with J gene TRBJ2-7; D unclear. This CDR3 has 11 residues. Looked up from germline, CDR1 is MNHEY and CDR2 is SVGAGI. Here the CDR3 DNA reads TGTGCCAGCAGTCACTCCTACGAGCAGTACTTC. Protein: CASSHSYEQYF.

This clonotype came up a few times. The J gene is TRBJ2-3, the V gene TRBV20-1, with D tentatively TRBD1 (5 bases). The CDR3 has 13 residues. Deletions cut 7 bases from V and 1 base from J, with 12 bases between. CDR1 DFQATT and CDR2 SNEGSKA come from the germline V gene (reference sequence). The CDR3 bases are TGCAGTGTCAGGGCCCCCGGCACAGATACGCAGTATTTT. Encoded protein: CSVRAPGTDTQYF.

CDR3: CSARTSGPYNEQFF. The DNA of the CDR3 is TGCAGTGCTAGGACTAGCGGGCCCTACAATGAGCAGTTCTTC. The chain carries TRBV20-1 and TRBJ2-1; 10 bases line up with TRBD2. CDR1 is DFQATT and CDR2 is SNEGSKA in the germline V gene (reference sequence). The CDR3 has 14 residues. The ends lost 3 bases at V and 2 bases at J; junction bases unmatched: 1.